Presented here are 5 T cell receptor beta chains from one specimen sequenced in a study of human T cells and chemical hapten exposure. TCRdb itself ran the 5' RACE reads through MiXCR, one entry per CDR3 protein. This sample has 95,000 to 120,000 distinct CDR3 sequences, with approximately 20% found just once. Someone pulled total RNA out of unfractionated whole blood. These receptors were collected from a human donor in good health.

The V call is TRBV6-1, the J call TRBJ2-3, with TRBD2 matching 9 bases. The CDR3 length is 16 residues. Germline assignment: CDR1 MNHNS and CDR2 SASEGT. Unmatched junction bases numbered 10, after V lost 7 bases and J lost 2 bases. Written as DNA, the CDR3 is TGTGCCAGCAATAGCTGGACTAGCGCTGCCACAGATACGCAGTATTTT. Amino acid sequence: CASNSWTSAATDTQYF.

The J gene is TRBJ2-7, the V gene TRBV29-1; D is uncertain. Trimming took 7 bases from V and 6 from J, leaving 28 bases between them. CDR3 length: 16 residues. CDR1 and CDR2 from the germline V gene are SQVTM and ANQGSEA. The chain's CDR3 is CSACHFCEHPSGEQYF. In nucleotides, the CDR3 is TGCAGCGCCTGTCATTTTTGTGAGCACCCGTCCGGCGAGCAGTACTTC.

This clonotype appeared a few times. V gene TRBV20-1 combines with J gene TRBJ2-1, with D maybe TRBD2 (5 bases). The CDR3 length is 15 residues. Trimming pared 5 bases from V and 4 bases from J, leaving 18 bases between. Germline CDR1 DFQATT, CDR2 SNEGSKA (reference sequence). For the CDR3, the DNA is TGCAGTGCTCGGATACTAGACTGGAGGTACAATGAGCAGTTCTTC. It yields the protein CSARILDWRYNEQFF.

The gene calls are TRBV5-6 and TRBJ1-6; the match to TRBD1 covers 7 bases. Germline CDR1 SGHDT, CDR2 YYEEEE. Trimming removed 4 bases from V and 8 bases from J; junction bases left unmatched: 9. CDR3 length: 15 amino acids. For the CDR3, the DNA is TGTGCCAGCAGCCCAGCAGGGGGGGGTTATTCACCCCTCCACTTT. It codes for CASSPAGGGYSPLHF.

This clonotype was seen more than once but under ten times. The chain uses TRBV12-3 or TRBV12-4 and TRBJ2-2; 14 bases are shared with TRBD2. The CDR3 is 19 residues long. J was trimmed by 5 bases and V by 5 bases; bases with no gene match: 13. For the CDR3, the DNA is TGTGCCAGCAGTCCCGGACGTGGGACTAGCGGGAGAGAAACCGGGGAGCTGTTTTTT. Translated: CASSPGRGTSGRETGELFF.